This is a list of T cell receptor beta chains from one sample in a study of cytomegalovirus exposure and HLA in healthy donors. The table came from immunoSEQ multiplex PCR; TCRdb's copy has only in-frame clones and leaves some out. The repertoire includes around 130,000 clones, more than 60% of them detected once, and approximately 1.5% sits in the top ten. Sequenced material: PBMCs. All receptors derive from a young woman in good health and CMV-seronegative. Each CDR3 is given with its conserved first and last residue. The D gene is left open where the match is weak. Rows give clone size only sometimes, using once, few, many, or a class for an expanded clone.

clone_size d_call j_call v_call cdr3_length cdr3_aa cdr3_nt
once NA TRBJ2-7 TRBV6-5 11 CASSYINEQYF TGTGCCAGCAGTTACATCAACGAGCAGTACTTC
NA NA TRBJ1-3 TRBV18 16 CASSPNEVRSGNTIYF TGTGCCAGCTCACCGAACGAGGTCCGCTCTGGAAACACCATATATTTT
NA NA TRBJ2-3 TRBV7-2 14 CASSLDTGEDTQYF TGTGCCAGCAGCTTAGACACGGGAGAGGATACGCAGTATTTT
NA NA TRBJ1-1 TRBV6-5 15 CASSYSRGGGTEAFF TGTGCCAGCAGTTACTCTAGAGGGGGTGGAACTGAAGCTTTCTTT
NA NA TRBJ2-1 TRBV19 13 CASSIGGNNEQFF TGTGCCAGTAGTATAGGAGGGAACAATGAGCAGTTCTTC
NA TRBD1 TRBJ1-1 TRBV7-9 13 CASSSDRGTEAFF TGTGCCAGCAGCTCCGACAGGGGCACTGAAGCTTTCTTT
NA NA TRBJ2-6 TRBV6-5 14 CASNSDSGANVLTF TGTGCCAGCAACAGTGACTCTGGGGCCAACGTCCTGACTTTC
once NA TRBJ1-2 TRBV6-1 14 CASSEMGGYYGYTF TGTGCCAGCAGTGAAATGGGGGGGTACTATGGCTACACCTTC
NA NA TRBJ1-2 TRBV30 15 CAWSVGQYLDYGYTF TGTGCCTGGAGTGTGGGGCAATACCTCGACTATGGCTACACCTTC
few NA TRBJ1-2 TRBV19 15 CASSPRQDANYGYTF TGTGCCAGTAGTCCCCGACAGGATGCTAACTATGGCTACACCTTC
NA NA TRBJ2-1 TRBV4-2 13 CASSQERDFEQFF TGTGCCAGCAGCCAAGAACGCGACTTCGAGCAGTTCTTC
NA NA TRBJ2-7 TRBV20-1 11 CSAKDTYEQYF TGCAGTGCTAAAGACACCTACGAGCAGTACTTC
NA TRBD1 TRBJ1-1 TRBV6-6 15 CASSYQGDLNTEAFF TGTGCCAGCAGTTACCAGGGGGACCTGAACACTGAAGCTTTCTTT
NA NA TRBJ2-7 TRBV28 13 CATLPTVPNEQYF TGTGCCACCCTACCCACGGTTCCCAACGAGCAGTACTTC
few NA TRBJ2-5 TRBV7-9 13 CASSLDLTETQYF TGTGCCAGCAGCTTAGATCTAACGGAGACCCAGTACTTC
NA TRBD1 TRBJ2-5 TRBV27 14 CASSWDRAQETQYF TGTGCCAGCAGTTGGGACAGGGCACAAGAGACCCAGTACTTC
NA NA TRBJ2-7 TRBV9 13 CASSGAVSYEQYF TGTGCCAGCAGCGGGGCAGTCTCCTACGAGCAGTACTTC
NA NA TRBJ1-4 TRBV6-1 15 CASSEVVRVSEKLFF TGTGCCAGCAGTGAAGTAGTCAGGGTATCTGAAAAACTGTTTTTT
NA NA TRBJ2-1 TRBV6-6 12 CASSYSGNEQFF TGTGCCAGCAGTTACTCCGGTAATGAGCAGTTCTTC
NA TRBD1 TRBJ2-7 TRBV6-5 16 CASSSLAPGQGHEQYF TGTGCCAGCAGTTCCCTGGCTCCGGGACAGGGCCACGAGCAGTACTTC
NA NA TRBJ1-5 TRBV19 15 CASSIVPGVGQPQHF TGTGCCAGTAGTATAGTCCCAGGGGTGGGCCAGCCCCAGCATTTT
NA NA TRBJ2-3 TRBV5-4 15 CASSSSGTSTDTQYF TGTGCCAGCAGCTCCAGCGGCACTAGCACAGATACGCAGTATTTT
NA TRBD2 TRBJ2-1 TRBV7-8 15 CASSLAEAGVNEQFF TGTGCCAGCAGCTTAGCGGAGGCGGGAGTCAATGAGCAGTTCTTC
NA TRBD1 TRBJ2-1 TRBV11-3 16 CASSLERTGLNNEQFF TGTGCCAGCAGCTTAGAAAGGACAGGGCTGAACAATGAGCAGTTCTTC
NA TRBD2 TRBJ2-7 TRBV6-1 14 CASSGGLAVYEQYF TGTGCCAGCAGTGGGGGACTAGCGGTCTACGAGCAGTACTTC
NA NA TRBJ1-2 TRBV29-1 18 CSVGKGAGDFPANYGYTF TGCAGCGTTGGTAAGGGAGCGGGAGATTTCCCAGCTAACTATGGCTACACCTTC
NA TRBD2 TRBJ2-2 TRBV7-8 16 CASSLGTSGYTGELFF TGTGCCAGCAGCCTAGGGACTAGCGGGTACACCGGGGAGCTGTTTTTT
NA TRBD2 TRBJ2-3 TRBV4-3 17 CASSHRPLAGGVDTQYF TGCGCCAGCAGCCACAGACCCTTAGCGGGAGGGGTAGATACGCAGTATTTT
NA TRBD1 TRBJ2-7 TRBV7-6 13 CASSFTGEYEQYF TGTGCCAGCAGCTTCACAGGGGAATACGAGCAGTACTTC
NA TRBD1 TRBJ2-7 TRBV28 15 CASSLSLGGEYEQYF TGTGCCAGCAGTTTGAGCCTAGGGGGCGAGTACGAGCAGTACTTC
NA TRBD2 TRBJ2-1 TRBV27 17 CASSLLPLAGGGNEQFF TGTGCCAGCAGTCTTCTCCCACTAGCGGGAGGTGGCAATGAGCAGTTCTTC
NA TRBD1 TRBJ1-1 TRBV19 17 CASSLESQGEDIEKAFF TGTGCCAGTAGTTTGGAGAGCCAGGGGGAGGATATTGAGAAAGCTTTCTTT
NA TRBD2 TRBJ2-3 TRBV19 17 CASSGQREALSTDTQYF TGTGCCAGTAGTGGGCAGCGGGAGGCCCTTAGCACAGATACGCAGTATTTT
NA TRBD2 TRBJ2-5 TRBV12-5 17 CASGLVLGLAGKETQYF TGTGCTAGTGGTTTGGTCCTCGGACTAGCGGGTAAAGAGACCCAGTACTTC
NA NA TRBJ1-1 TRBV4-1 17 CASSQDREGDLDTEAFF TGCGCCAGCAGCCAAGATAGGGAGGGGGACCTAGACACTGAAGCTTTCTTT
once TRBD1 TRBJ1-5 TRBV6-6 14 CASSYGQGGQPQHF TGTGCCAGCAGTTACGGACAGGGGGGACAGCCCCAGCATTTT
NA TRBD1 TRBJ2-1 TRBV7-9 16 CASSFSTPTGAYEQFF TGTGCCAGCAGCTTTTCAACACCTACAGGGGCCTATGAGCAGTTCTTC
NA TRBD2 TRBJ2-5 TRBV7-9 14 CASRYSGNQETQYF TGTGCCAGCCGGTATAGCGGGAACCAAGAGACCCAGTACTTC
NA TRBD2 TRBJ2-1 TRBV28 15 CASRFLAGAYNEQFF TGTGCCAGCAGGTTCCTAGCGGGTGCTTACAATGAGCAGTTCTTC
NA TRBD2 TRBJ2-1 TRBV14 15 CASSLPPGGNNEQFF TGTGCCAGCAGCCTCCCGCCCGGGGGGAACAATGAGCAGTTCTTC
NA NA TRBJ1-2 TRBV7-6 14 CASSLAGANYGYTF TGTGCCAGCAGCTTAGCAGGGGCGAACTATGGCTACACCTTC
NA TRBD1 TRBJ1-5 TRBV7-8 14 CASSAQGANQPQHF TGTGCCAGCAGTGCTCAGGGGGCTAATCAGCCCCAGCATTTT
NA NA TRBJ2-1 TRBV5-1 18 CASSLFTEPRSSYNEQFF TGCGCCAGCAGCTTGTTTACGGAGCCCCGTAGCTCCTACAATGAGCAGTTCTTC
few NA TRBJ1-3 TRBV15 16 CATSRVQGSSGNTIYF TGTGCCACCAGCAGAGTTCAGGGGAGCTCTGGAAACACCATATATTTT
few NA TRBJ1-1 TRBV5-1 13 CASSREANTEAFF TGCGCCAGCAGCAGGGAGGCCAACACTGAAGCTTTCTTT
NA NA TRBJ2-2 TRBV7-9 14 CASSLAEATGELFF TGTGCCAGCAGCTTAGCGGAGGCCACCGGGGAGCTGTTTTTT
NA NA TRBJ2-7 TRBV7-2 14 CASSLVPRTYEQYF TGTGCCAGCAGCTTAGTTCCGCGAACCTACGAGCAGTACTTC
NA TRBD1 TRBJ1-2 TRBV28 12 CASTSGTDGYTF TGTGCCAGCACCTCCGGGACAGATGGCTACACCTTC
NA TRBD1 TRBJ1-4 TRBV15 15 CATSRDPDRNEKLFF TGTGCCACCAGCAGAGATCCGGACAGGAATGAAAAACTGTTTTTT
NA NA TRBJ2-1 TRBV5-6 15 CASSPSRQPYNEQFF TGTGCCAGCAGCCCCTCGAGGCAGCCTTACAATGAGCAGTTCTTC
NA NA TRBJ2-1 TRBV9 13 CASSWSGYNEQFF TGTGCCAGTTCGTGGAGCGGCTACAATGAGCAGTTCTTC
NA NA TRBJ1-2 TRBV19 12 CASSIGSRGYTF TGTGCCAGTAGTATAGGCTCGCGGGGCTACACCTTC
NA NA TRBJ1-1 TRBV27 17 CASSLEAWGLENTEAFF TGTGCCAGCAGTTTAGAGGCTTGGGGGCTCGAGAACACTGAAGCTTTCTTT
NA TRBD1 TRBJ2-7 TRBV6-5 14 CASSPRQGRYEQYF TGTGCCAGCAGTCCCCGACAGGGCCGGTACGAGCAGTACTTC
NA TRBD1 TRBJ2-7 TRBV7-2 14 CASSVQGALYEQYF TGTGCCAGCAGCGTACAGGGGGCCCTCTACGAGCAGTACTTC
NA TRBD2 TRBJ2-1 TRBV7-9 15 CASSPVAGAQQEQFF TGTGCCAGCAGCCCGGTAGCGGGAGCCCAACAAGAGCAGTTCTTC
NA TRBD2 TRBJ2-7 TRBV27 14 CASSLAGITYEQYF TGTGCCAGCAGTCTAGCGGGAATTACCTACGAGCAGTACTTC
few TRBD2 TRBJ2-1 TRBV27 16 CASSFLGTSGYNEQFF TGTGCCAGCAGTTTCCTCGGGACTAGCGGGTACAATGAGCAGTTCTTC
NA NA TRBJ2-7 TRBV27 18 CASSLIPWPGPSSYEQYF TGTGCCAGCAGTTTAATACCCTGGCCTGGGCCATCATCCTACGAGCAGTACTTC